This T cell receptor (beta chain) was sequenced during a study of blood T cell repertoires in COVID-19. Study context: From the United States, Italy and Spain came samples of acute and convalescent COVID-19. Sample material is recorded as cDNA or gDNA derived from T cells, B-cell-depleted T cells, or PBMCs.

In the original processing: Reference gene primers were amplified, and this amplification served to estimate nucleated cell counts. The table came from immunoSEQ multiplex PCR; TCRdb's copy has only in-frame clones and leaves some out. V and J calls and clone size are copied from that table; D and trimming were computed from the DNA. The repertoire includes more than 80,000 clones, more than 85% of them detected once, and 4.5% to 5.5% sits in the top ten. Trimming left V 6 bases short and J 1 base short, with 7 bases between. Looked up from germline, CDR1 is MNHEY and CDR2 is SVGAGI. This CDR3 contains 14 residues.

J is TRBJ1-6 and V is TRBV6-5; D is uncertain. The sequenced sample was peripheral blood. This TCR was sampled from a man aged 35 to 55 with acute or convalescent COVID-19. The CDR3 region is CASSGRSYNSPLHF. CDR3 DNA: TGTGCCAGCAGCGGCAGGTCCTATAATTCACCCCTCCACTTT.